The sequence of this TCR beta chain was determined in a study of shared clonotypes between healthy human individuals (dated by TCRdb to 2020 to 2021). For context, the study as a whole: The cohort comprised a couple of women and a few men aged 18 to 49 years. Per donor, leukapheresis produced somewhere between about 0.94 and 9.5 billion PBMCs. Blood TCR repertoires of four to six healthy adults were deeply sequenced to estimate repertoire size and the extent of clonotype sharing between individuals. To increase sequencing depth and limit assay-specific biases, TCR repertoire library preparation and sequencing were carried out by different laboratories using diverse techniques. For each donor, CD4 naive and CD4 memory were each run on three plates, CD8 naive on two plates, and CD8 memory on one plate. The research as a whole found: The small number of donors limited the genetic and exposure-history diversity represented. Compared with non-shared clonotypes, the clonotypes found in all four sorted-subset donors had higher generation probabilities. Sampling was restricted to blood, and TCR repertoires in tissue are likely to differ from TCR repertoires in blood. Sharing across a handful of donors was observed for around 5% of naive CD4, over 3% of naive CD8, 2% to 2.5% of memory CD4, and around 0.42% of memory CD8 clonotypes. Pairwise subsampling indicated that sequencing depth was expected to affect the degree of clonotype sharing among donors. Even with the large sequencing depth, rarefaction of the sorted-subset datasets indicated that sequencing was incomplete. Naive subsets generally had larger estimated clonotype richness than memory subsets.

The donors were healthy, HIV-negative adults with no recently reported acute infections or vaccinations. All donors were Caucasian adults living in Nashville, Tennessee, USA. CD4+ T cells were enriched through magnetic negative selection, after which naive cells were positively selected on CD45RA and the remaining negative fraction served as the memory subset. Blood was collected by leukapheresis, and PBMCs were isolated by Ficoll-Histopaque density gradient centrifugation and then cryopreserved in liquid nitrogen vapor phase. Purity and quantity of every magnetically sorted T cell population were checked by analytical flow cytometry. Genomic DNA was isolated from each sorted fraction and quantified by UV absorbance on a Nanodrop 2000c. Using the deep immunoSEQ assay, multiplex PCR amplified TCR CDR3 regions from genomic DNA. Genomic DNA extracted from each cell subset was distributed evenly over all wells of several immunoSEQ 96-well plates, and each plate served as one replicate. For sorted subsets, each replicate PCR was loaded with roughly 190 ng genomic DNA, equivalent to about 30,000 T cell genomes. Purified libraries were quantified with a Qubit 3.0 fluorometer, sized on a Bioanalyzer 2100, and re-quantified with the KAPA Library Quantification kit. Each immunoSEQ 96-well plate was sequenced on its own single-read 150-cycle Illumina NextSeq 550 flow cell. The published analysis was carried out like this. Because the immunoSEQ output included only junctional sequences and no quality scores, the filtering could not be the same as the filtering used for full-length reads. Sequences were annotated with PyIR, a Python wrapper for IgBLAST v1.9, using IMGT germline references to assign V/J genes and CDR3. Reads with weak V/J assignments (E-value above 1e-6), missing CDR3, stop codons, out-of-frame junctions, or ambiguous translated residues were removed. V3J clonotypes were defined by identical inferred V gene, J gene, and CDR3 amino acid sequence. The percentage overlap between two repertoires was calculated by dividing the number of shared unique clonotypes by the size of the smaller repertoire. Repertoire richness was assessed with RTK rarefaction, the Chao1 estimator, and Recon v2.1 estimates of unobserved clonotypes. Generation probabilities were computed with OLGA for all TCRbeta clonotypes obtained by the gDNA method from a few donors. TCRdb took this table from immuneACCESS and kept in-frame rearrangements with V and J called. Such tables lack part of the clones; where checked against another copy, unresolved V genes explain under half of the gap, and the rest is unexplained. The V and J calls and clone size come from that table; D and trimming were worked out from the DNA. The sample data list approximately 1,000,000 clones, and 70% to 80% of these were observed just once. 0.89% of the sample comes from the top ten.

A remark on this clone: Its antigen remains undetermined. Nothing much larger sits one base from this clone, and base qualities are not available.

The clonotype comes from a man aged 18 to 29 in good health. Some clones in this sample may be carry-over from other donors' samples. Sequencing was done on a sample of memory CD4+ T cells from PBMCs. In the paper's terms, the cell subset or site label means: CD45RA-negative fraction.

The CDR3 protein sequence reads: CASSYGWSNQPQHF. The nucleotide sequence reads TGTGCCAGCAGTTATGGGTGGAGCAATCAGCCCCAGCATTTT. The V and J segments used are TRBV27 and TRBJ1-5, with the D gene uncertain. CDR1 and CDR2 were assigned from the germline V gene (reference sequence) as MNHEY and SMNVEV. At the junction V is shortened by 4 bases and J by 1 base, with 8 bases in between. The CDR3 contains 14 residues, cysteine and phenylalanine counted. Only CDR3 DNA is held: 42 bases, read in frame from base 1.